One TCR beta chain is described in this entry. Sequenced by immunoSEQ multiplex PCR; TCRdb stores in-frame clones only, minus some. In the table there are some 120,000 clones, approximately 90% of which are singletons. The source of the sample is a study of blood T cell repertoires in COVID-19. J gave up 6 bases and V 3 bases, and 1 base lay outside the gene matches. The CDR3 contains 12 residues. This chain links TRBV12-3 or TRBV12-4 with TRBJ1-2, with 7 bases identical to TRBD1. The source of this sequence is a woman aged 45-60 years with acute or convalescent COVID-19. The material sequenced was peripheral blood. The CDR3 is CASSFTGDGYTF. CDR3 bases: TGTGCCAGCAGTTTCACAGGGGATGGCTACACCTTC.